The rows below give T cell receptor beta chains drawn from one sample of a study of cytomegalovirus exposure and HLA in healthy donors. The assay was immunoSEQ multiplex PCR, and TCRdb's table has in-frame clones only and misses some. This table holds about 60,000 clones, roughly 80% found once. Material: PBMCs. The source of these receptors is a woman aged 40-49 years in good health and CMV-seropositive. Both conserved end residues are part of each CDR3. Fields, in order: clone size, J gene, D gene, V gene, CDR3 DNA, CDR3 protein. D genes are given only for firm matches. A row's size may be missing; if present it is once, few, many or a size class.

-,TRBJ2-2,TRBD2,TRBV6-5,TGTGCCAGCAGCCGTCGGGGGGCGAACACCGGGGAGCTGTTTTTT,CASSRRGANTGELFF
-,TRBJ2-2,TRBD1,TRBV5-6,TGTGCCAGCAGCAAACAGGGGCCAAACACCGGGGAGCTGTTTTTT,CASSKQGPNTGELFF
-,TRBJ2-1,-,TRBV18,TGTGCCAGCTCCCTGGGACTCGGAGACAATGAGCAGTTCTTC,CASSLGLGDNEQFF
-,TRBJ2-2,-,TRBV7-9,TGTGCCAGCAGCGCGATGCTACAGGGGAACACCGGGGAGCTGTTTTTT,CASSAMLQGNTGELFF
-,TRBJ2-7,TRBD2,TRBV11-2,TGTGCCAGCAGCTTGGGACTAGGAGCCACCTCCTCCTACGAGCAGTACTTC,CASSLGLGATSSYEQYF
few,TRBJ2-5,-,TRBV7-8,TGTGCCAGCAGCTCCCACAGGGATGTAGAGACCCAGTACTTC,CASSSHRDVETQYF
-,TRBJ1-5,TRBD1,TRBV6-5,TGTGCCAGCAGTAGACAGGGTAACGGACAGCCCCAGCATTTT,CASSRQGNGQPQHF
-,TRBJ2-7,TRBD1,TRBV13,TGTGCCAGCAGCTCAACAGGGGGCTCTGACGAGCAGTACTTC,CASSSTGGSDEQYF
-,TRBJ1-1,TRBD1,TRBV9,TGTGCCAGCAGCCGCCAGGGACAGGCAAACACTGAAGCTTTCTTT,CASSRQGQANTEAFF
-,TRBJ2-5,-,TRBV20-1,TGCAGTGCCCGCCAAGAGACCCAGTACTTC,CSARQETQYF
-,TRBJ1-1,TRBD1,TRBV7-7,TGTGCCAGCAGCCCACTGACAGGGATTGACACTGAAGCTTTCTTT,CASSPLTGIDTEAFF
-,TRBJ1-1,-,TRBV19,TGTGCCAGTAGTATAATTCGGGAGAACACTGAAGCTTTCTTT,CASSIIRENTEAFF
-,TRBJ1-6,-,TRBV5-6,TGTGCCAGCAGCTTGGCCGGGTACGAGACCCTCCACTTT,CASSLAGYETLHF
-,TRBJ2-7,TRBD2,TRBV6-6,TGTGCCAGCAGCCCCCTAGCGGGGGGATCCTACGAGCAGTACTTC,CASSPLAGGSYEQYF
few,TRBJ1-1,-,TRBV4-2,TGTGCCAGCACCGCCAAGGGAGCTAACACTGAAGCTTTCTTT,CASTAKGANTEAFF
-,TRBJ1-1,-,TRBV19,TGTGCCAGTAGTCCGGCGGGAGGGTGGGGCACTGAAGCTTTCTTT,CASSPAGGWGTEAFF
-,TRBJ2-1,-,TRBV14,TGTGCCAGCAGCCAAGTAGGCGGGAAGGCCTACAATGAGCAGTTCTTC,CASSQVGGKAYNEQFF
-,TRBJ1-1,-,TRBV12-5,TGTGCTAGTGGTTTGAGGGAGGACACTGAAGCTTTCTTT,CASGLREDTEAFF
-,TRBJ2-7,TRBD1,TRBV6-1,TGTGCCAGCAGTGATCTACGGACAGGGGGCTGGTACGAGCAGTACTTC,CASSDLRTGGWYEQYF
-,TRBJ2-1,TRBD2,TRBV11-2,TGTGCCAGCAGCTCACTAGCGGTTTACAATGAGCAGTTCTTC,CASSSLAVYNEQFF
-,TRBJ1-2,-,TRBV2,TGTGCCAGCACTTCTGAGGGGGTGACTAACTATGGCTACACCTTC,CASTSEGVTNYGYTF
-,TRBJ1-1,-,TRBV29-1,TGCAGCGTTGAAGATGGAGGGCCCCTCGTGGCTTTCTTT,CSVEDGGPLVAFF
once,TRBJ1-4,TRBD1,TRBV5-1,TGCGCCAGCAGCTTGGACGGGACAGGGCCCGAAAAACTGTTTTTT,CASSLDGTGPEKLFF
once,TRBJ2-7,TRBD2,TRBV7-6,TGTGCCAGCAGCTCCCGACTAGCGGGGTTGAGGGAGCAGTACTTC,CASSSRLAGLREQYF
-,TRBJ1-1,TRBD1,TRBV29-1,TGCAGCGTTGAGGTAAACAGGGGCGAAGCTTTCTTT,CSVEVNRGEAFF
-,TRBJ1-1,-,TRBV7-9,TGTTCCAGCAGCTTAGGGATCGGGGAGAACACTGAAGCTTTCTTT,CSSSLGIGENTEAFF
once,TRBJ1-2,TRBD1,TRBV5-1,TGCGCCAGCAGCTTGGGAACAGGGGGCAGGGGCTACACCTTC,CASSLGTGGRGYTF
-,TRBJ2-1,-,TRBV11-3,TGTGCCAGCAGCTTATACGGGGGAAATAATGAGCAGTTCTTC,CASSLYGGNNEQFF
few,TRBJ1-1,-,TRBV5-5,TGTGCCAGCAGCTTACATTTCATGAACACTGAAGCTTTCTTT,CASSLHFMNTEAFF
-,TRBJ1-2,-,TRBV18,TGTGCCAGCTCACCACCGGGGGACATATCGCCCTATGGCTACACCTTC,CASSPPGDISPYGYTF
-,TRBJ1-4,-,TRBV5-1,TGCGCCAGCAGCTTGGGGGCCGCGGGGCTTAGTGAAAAACTGTTTTTT,CASSLGAAGLSEKLFF
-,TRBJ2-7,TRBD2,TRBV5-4,TGTGCCAGCAGCTTGGTGTCGGCGGGGGGATCCGAGCAGTACTTC,CASSLVSAGGSEQYF
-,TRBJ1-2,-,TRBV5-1,TGCGCCAGCAGCCCAAAAAAGCCCTTTGAAGAGGCCTATGGCTACACCTTC,CASSPKKPFEEAYGYTF
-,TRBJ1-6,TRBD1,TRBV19,TGTGCCAGTAGTATGCAGGGGGCCTCCTATAATTCACCCCTCCACTTT,CASSMQGASYNSPLHF
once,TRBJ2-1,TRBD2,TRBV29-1,TGCAGCGTTGAACTAGCGGGGGCATACAATGAGCAGTTCTTC,CSVELAGAYNEQFF
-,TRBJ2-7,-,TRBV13,TGTGCCAGCAGCGTCGGACTAGGGGGATACGAGCAGTACTTC,CASSVGLGGYEQYF
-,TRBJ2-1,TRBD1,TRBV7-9,TGTGCCAGCAGCTTAGGACAGGGAGTTCGCGATGAGCAGTTCTTC,CASSLGQGVRDEQFF
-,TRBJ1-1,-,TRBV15,TGTGCCACCAGCCGGAGGACGGCGAACACTGAAGCTTTCTTT,CATSRRTANTEAFF
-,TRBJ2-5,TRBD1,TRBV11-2,TGTGCCAGCAGCCCCCCAGGACAGGGATGGGAGACCCAGTACTTC,CASSPPGQGWETQYF
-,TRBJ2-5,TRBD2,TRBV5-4,TGTGCCAGCAGCCCTCGTAAGGGACTAAAAGAGACCCAGTACTTC,CASSPRKGLKETQYF
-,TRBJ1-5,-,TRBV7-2,TGTGCCAGTAGCTTAGACTTTTATAGCAATCAGCCCCAGCATTTT,CASSLDFYSNQPQHF
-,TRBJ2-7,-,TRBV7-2,TGTGCCAGCAGCTTTTTATTGGCTGTGGAGCAGTACTTC,CASSFLLAVEQYF
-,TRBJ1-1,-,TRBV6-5,TGTGCCAGCAGTTACTCGATTGGCCGGAACACTGAAGCTTTCTTT,CASSYSIGRNTEAFF
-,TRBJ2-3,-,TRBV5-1,TGCGCCAGCAGCTTGGCACAGACCACAGATACGCAGTATTTT,CASSLAQTTDTQYF
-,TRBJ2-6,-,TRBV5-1,TGCGCCAGCAGCTTGGAAGGGGTAGGTGGTGGGGCCAACGTCCTGACTTTC,CASSLEGVGGGANVLTF
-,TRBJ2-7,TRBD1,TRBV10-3,TGTGCCATCAGTGAGTCCAGCAGGGGGCAATGCGAGCAGTACTTC,CAISESSRGQCEQYF
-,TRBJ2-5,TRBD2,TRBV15,TGTGCCACCAGCAGAGATCTAGCGGGGGGGGATGTGACCCAGTACTTC,CATSRDLAGGDVTQYF
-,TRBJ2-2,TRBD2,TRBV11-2,TGTGCCAGCAGCCGGGGACTAGCGGGGGGGCAGGGGGAGCTGTTTTTT,CASSRGLAGGQGELFF
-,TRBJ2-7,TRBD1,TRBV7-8,TGTGCCAGCAGCTCTGCCCGGGACAGCACCTACGAGCAGTACTTC,CASSSARDSTYEQYF
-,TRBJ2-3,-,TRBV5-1,TGCGCCAGCAGCTTGGGGAGAGATACGCAGTATTTT,CASSLGRDTQYF
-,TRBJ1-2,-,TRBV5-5,TGTGCCAGCAGCCCGTTACTCCGAAACTATGGCTACACCTTC,CASSPLLRNYGYTF
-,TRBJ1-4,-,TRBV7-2,TGTGCCAGCAGCCCGAGCGGGGGAGGTCTTAATGAAAAACTGTTTTTT,CASSPSGGGLNEKLFF
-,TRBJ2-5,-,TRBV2,TGTGCCAGCAGTTACCAAGGAGCGAAGCAAGAGACCCAGTACTTC,CASSYQGAKQETQYF
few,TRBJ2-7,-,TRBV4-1,TGCGCCAGCAGCCAATGGCAGGGCCCCTACGAGCAGTACTTC,CASSQWQGPYEQYF
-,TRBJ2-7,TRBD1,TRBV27,TGTGCCAGCAGCGAAACAACAGGGGTGGGGGAGCAGTACTTC,CASSETTGVGEQYF